This T cell receptor beta chain was sequenced for a study of T cells in Graves' hyperthyroidism and ophthalmopathy. Study conclusions and caveats: Ophthalmopathy onset followed model prediction by a median about six months.

The TCR beta CDR3 regions underwent amplification using RNA transcripts as the source. TCR CDR3 underwent first-round RT-PCR with the HTBI primer set. TCRdb re-derived calls from the multiplex PCR reads in MiXCR, one entry per CDR3 protein. The data contain some 440,000 distinct CDR3 sequences, around 14% of them singletons. Germline loops: CDR1 LNHDA, CDR2 SQIVND (reference sequence). Trimming pared 3 bases from V and 2 bases from J, leaving 20 bases between. This CDR3 comprises 17 residues. With respect to this clonotype: Its target is not known.

Sequencing used blood. This receptor was obtained from a woman aged 18-29 years with Graves' hyperthyroidism. The chain employs TRBV19 and TRBJ2-7, with D tentatively TRBD1 (5 bases). The CDR3 DNA follows: TGTGCCAGTAGTATGGTACGGATGGGGCAGGGAACCTACGAGCAGTACTTC. Its protein product is CASSMVRMGQGTYEQYF.